This TCR beta chain came from a study of cytomegalovirus exposure and HLA in healthy donors. This CDR3 region has 13 residues. Trimming removed 6 bases from V and 1 base from J, with 9 bases in between. The V gene's germline CDR1 is MNHNY and CDR2 SVGAGI (reference sequence). The PCR contained 60 Vbeta and 13 Jbeta primers. The repertoire was sequenced with immunoSEQ multiplex PCR; TCRdb's copy has only in-frame clones and lacks some. The top ten hold roughly a tenth of the sample, which has around 200,000 clones, about four fifths seen once. The specimen sequenced was PBMCs. The clonotype originates from a woman aged 45-59 years in good health and CMV-seropositive. The genes are TRBV6-6 and TRBJ2-5; no clear D. CDR3 coding DNA: TGTGCCAGCAGAGACACAATCCAAGAGACCCAGTACTTC. Translation gives CASRDTIQETQYF.